Listed below are T cell receptor beta chains from one sample, sequenced in a study of T-cell memory formation after mild COVID-19. TCRdb reprocessed the 5' RACE reads via MiXCR and lists one record per CDR3 protein. The sample carries about 450,000 distinct CDR3 sequences, less than 25% recorded once. What was sequenced was PBMCs or a T cell subset sorted from them (not recorded which). Source of these receptors: an adult woman who had mild COVID-19 (a few samples of this study predate the infection). Cell type and time point are not known. Each CDR3 is given with its conserved first and last residue. D genes are given only for firm matches. Only some rows state a clone size, as once, few, many or a class for expanded clones.

j_call clone_size v_call d_call cdr3_nt cdr3_aa
TRBJ2-1 few TRBV6-2/TRBV6-3 - TGTGCCAGCAGTTACCCCACCTTTGGGCCACCCTACAATGAGCAGTTCTTC CASSYPTFGPPYNEQFF
TRBJ1-1 few TRBV10-3 - TGTGCCATCAGTGAGTCCGGACACCTTCGGGGCAACACTGAAGCTTTCTTT CAISESGHLRGNTEAFF
TRBJ1-1 - TRBV7-3 - TGTGCCAGCAGACCCGACACCACGAACACTGAAGCTTTCTTT CASRPDTTNTEAFF
TRBJ2-5 - TRBV11-2 - TGTGCCAGCAGCTTAGCGGCGTGGTTTCAAGAGACCCAGTACTTC CASSLAAWFQETQYF
TRBJ1-2 - TRBV7-9 - TGTGCCAGCAGCTTCGACGGGGGAGTCCATGGCTACACCTTC CASSFDGGVHGYTF
TRBJ2-3 few TRBV5-1 - TGCGCCAGCAGCTCCCATTCTAGCACAGATACGCAGTATTTT CASSSHSSTDTQYF
TRBJ2-7 few TRBV7-9 - TGTGCCAGCAGCCCGGCCGACACTACTTACTACGAGCAGTACTTC CASSPADTTYYEQYF
TRBJ2-3 few TRBV5-1 - TGCGCCAGCCGGCGACAGCCTAGCACAGATACGCAGTATTTT CASRRQPSTDTQYF
TRBJ1-1 - TRBV20-1 - TGCAGTGCCGACTCCCCGAACCCCAAGAACACTGAAGCTTTCTTT CSADSPNPKNTEAFF
TRBJ2-7 - TRBV29-1 TRBD2 TGCAGCGTTGGCCGGACCCAGCGGGGGGTCAGAGAGCAGTACTTC CSVGRTQRGVREQYF
TRBJ1-2 - TRBV20-1 TRBD1 TGCAGTGCCGGGACAGGGTCTAACTATGGCTACACCTTC CSAGTGSNYGYTF
TRBJ2-5 - TRBV15 - TGTGCCACCAGCCTGTGGGGGCAAGAGACCCAGTACTTC CATSLWGQETQYF
TRBJ2-5 - TRBV10-3 - TGTGCCATCAGTGACCCCAACGACCGGCTAGCTATGCCGGGAGAGACCCAGTACTTC CAISDPNDRLAMPGETQYF
TRBJ2-1 - TRBV5-4 - TGTGCCAGCAAGGGGGGGGGCTACAATGAGCAGTTCTTC CASKGGGYNEQFF
TRBJ2-3 few TRBV11-3 TRBD2 TGTGCCAGCAGCCCAATAGCGGGGGTTAGCACAGATACGCAGTATTTT CASSPIAGVSTDTQYF
TRBJ2-2 few TRBV20-1 TRBD1 TGCAGTGCTAGAGATTCGGGCAGGGGGACCGGGGAGCTGTTTTTT CSARDSGRGTGELFF
TRBJ2-7 - TRBV29-1 - TGCAGCGTTGCGGACAGAACCTACGAGCAGTACTTC CSVADRTYEQYF
TRBJ1-3 - TRBV6-1 - TGTGCCAGCAGCCCTAGGTCGACGGCTACAGGGAATGGAAACACCATATATTTT CASSPRSTATGNGNTIYF
TRBJ1-2 - TRBV14 - TGTGCCAGCAGCACCACGAGGGCCGGCTACACCTTC CASSTTRAGYTF
TRBJ2-7 few TRBV28 - TGTGCCAGCAGTTCCCATCGACTAGTTGGATCCTACGAGCAGTACTTC CASSSHRLVGSYEQYF
TRBJ2-3 few TRBV6-5 TRBD2 TGTGCCAGCAGTGAGCGGGGGTCGTCCTATACGCAGTATTTT CASSERGSSYTQYF
TRBJ2-4 - TRBV6-1 TRBD1 TGTGCCAGCAGTGAAGCCGGACAGGGGACCATTCAGTACTTC CASSEAGQGTIQYF
TRBJ2-1 few TRBV5-6 - TGTGCCAGCAGCTTGGAACAGTACAATGAGCAGTTCTTC CASSLEQYNEQFF
TRBJ1-3 few TRBV12-3/TRBV12-4 TRBD1 TGTGCCAGCAGTTTTGGGACAGCGTCTGGAAACACCATATATTTT CASSFGTASGNTIYF
TRBJ1-2 - TRBV10-3 - TGTGCCATCAAAGGACACATCTATGGCTACACCTTC CAIKGHIYGYTF
TRBJ2-2 - TRBV12-3/TRBV12-4 - TGTGCCAGCAGTTTATCCCACCCTGGACAGTTGAACACCGGGGAGCTGTTTTTT CASSLSHPGQLNTGELFF
TRBJ2-7 - TRBV20-1 TRBD1 TGCAGTGCTAGAGTGGGGACAGATGTTTACGAGCAGTACTTC CSARVGTDVYEQYF